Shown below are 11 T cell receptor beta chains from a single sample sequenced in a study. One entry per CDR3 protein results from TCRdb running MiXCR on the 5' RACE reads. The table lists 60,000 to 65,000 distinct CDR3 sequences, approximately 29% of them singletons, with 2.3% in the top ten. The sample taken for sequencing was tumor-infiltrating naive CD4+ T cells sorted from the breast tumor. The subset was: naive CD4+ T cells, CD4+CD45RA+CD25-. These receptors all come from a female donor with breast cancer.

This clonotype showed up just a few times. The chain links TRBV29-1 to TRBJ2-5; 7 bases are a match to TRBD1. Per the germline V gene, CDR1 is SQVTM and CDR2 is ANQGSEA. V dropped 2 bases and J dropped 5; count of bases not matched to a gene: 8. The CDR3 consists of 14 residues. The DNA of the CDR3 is TGCAGCGTTGAAAGGGGGCGCCGGAGGGAGACCCAGTACTTC. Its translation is CSVERGRRRETQYF.

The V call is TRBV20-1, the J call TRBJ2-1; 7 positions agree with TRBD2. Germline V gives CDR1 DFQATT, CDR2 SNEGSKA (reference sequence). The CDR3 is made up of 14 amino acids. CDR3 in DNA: TGCAGCCCCAGGGCGGCTAGCGGTGCAGATGAGCAGTTCTTC. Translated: CSPRAASGADEQFF.

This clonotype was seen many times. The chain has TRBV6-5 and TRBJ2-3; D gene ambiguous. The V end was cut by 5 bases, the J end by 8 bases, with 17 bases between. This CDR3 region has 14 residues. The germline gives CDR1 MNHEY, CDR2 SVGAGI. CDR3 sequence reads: CASSNRRFHSTQYF. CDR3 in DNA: TGTGCCAGCAGTAACCGACGCTTCCACTCTACGCAGTATTTT.

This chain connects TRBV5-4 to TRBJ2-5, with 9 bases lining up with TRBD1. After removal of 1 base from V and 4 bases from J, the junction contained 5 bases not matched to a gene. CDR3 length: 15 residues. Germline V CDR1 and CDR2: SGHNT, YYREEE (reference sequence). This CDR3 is CASSLSPDRGETQYF. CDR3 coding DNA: TGTGCCAGCAGCTTGTCCCCGGACAGGGGAGAGACCCAGTACTTC. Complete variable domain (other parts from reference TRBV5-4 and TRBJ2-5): ETGVTQSPTHLIKTRGQQVTLRCSSQSGHNTVSWYQQALGQGPQFIFQYYREEENGRGNFPPRFSGLQFPNYSSELNVNALELDDSALYLCASSLSPDRGETQYFGPGTRLLVL.

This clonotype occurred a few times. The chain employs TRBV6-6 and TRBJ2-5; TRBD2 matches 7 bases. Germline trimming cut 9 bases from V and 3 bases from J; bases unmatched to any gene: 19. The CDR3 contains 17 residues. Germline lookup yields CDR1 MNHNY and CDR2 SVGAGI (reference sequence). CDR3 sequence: CASSWQEGAGVKETQYF. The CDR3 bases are TGTGCCAGTAGCTGGCAGGAAGGGGCGGGAGTAAAAGAGACCCAGTACTTC.

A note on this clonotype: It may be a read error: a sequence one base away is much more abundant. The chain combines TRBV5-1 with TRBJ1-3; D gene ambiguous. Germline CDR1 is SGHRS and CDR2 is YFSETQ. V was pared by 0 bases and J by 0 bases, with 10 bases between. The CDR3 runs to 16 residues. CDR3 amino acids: CASSLGRTSSGNTIYF. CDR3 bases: TGCGCCAGCAGCTTGGGCAGGACCAGCTCTGGAAACACCATATATTTT.

CDR3 coding DNA: TGTGCCAGCAGTGGAGAGGGGGGCCATGAGCAGTTCTTC. Translation gives CASSGEGGHEQFF. This rearrangement joins TRBV2 to TRBJ2-1; D might be TRBD1 or TRBD2, each matching 6 bases. CDR3 length equals 13 residues. Trimming removed 4 bases at V and 8 bases at J, with 12 bases between. Germline loops: CDR1 SNHLY, CDR2 FYNNEI.

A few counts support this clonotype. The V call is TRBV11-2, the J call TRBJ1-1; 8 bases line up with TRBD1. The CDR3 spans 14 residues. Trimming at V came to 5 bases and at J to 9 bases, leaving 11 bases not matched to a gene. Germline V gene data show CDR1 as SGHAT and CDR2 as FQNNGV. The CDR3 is CASSTSQGAHQAFF. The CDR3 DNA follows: TGTGCCAGCAGCACCAGCCAGGGGGCGCATCAAGCTTTCTTT.

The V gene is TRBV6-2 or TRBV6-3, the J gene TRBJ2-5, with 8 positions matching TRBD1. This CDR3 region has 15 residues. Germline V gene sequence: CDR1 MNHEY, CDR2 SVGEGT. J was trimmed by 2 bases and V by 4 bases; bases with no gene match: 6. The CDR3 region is CASSWDRQSQETQYF. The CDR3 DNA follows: TGTGCCAGCAGTTGGGACAGGCAGTCACAAGAGACCCAGTACTTC.

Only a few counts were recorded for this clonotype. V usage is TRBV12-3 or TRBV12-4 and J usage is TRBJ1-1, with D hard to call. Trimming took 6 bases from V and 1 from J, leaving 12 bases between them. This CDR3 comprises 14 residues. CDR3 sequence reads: CASRATEGNTEAFF. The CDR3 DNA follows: TGTGCCAGCAGGGCAACCGAGGGGAACACTGAAGCTTTCTTT.

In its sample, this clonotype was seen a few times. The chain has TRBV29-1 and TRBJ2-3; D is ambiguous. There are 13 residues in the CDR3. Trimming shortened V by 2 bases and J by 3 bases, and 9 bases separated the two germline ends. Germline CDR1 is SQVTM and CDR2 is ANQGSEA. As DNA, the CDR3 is TGCAGCGTTGAAACAAAAAGAACAGATACGCAGTATTTT. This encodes CSVETKRTDTQYF.